This T cell receptor (beta chain) was captured by sequencing in a study of identical twins. The J segment lost 1 base and the V segment lost 5 bases, leaving 6 bases of the junction unmatched. Germline V gene lookup returns CDR1 SGHVS and CDR2 FQNEAQ. This CDR3 region has 16 residues. TCRdb recomputed calls from the 5' RACE reads with MiXCR, one row per CDR3 protein. The sample has 270,000 or so distinct CDR3 sequences, approximately 8.3% seen once; the top ten hold around 3%. Study results and caveats: Cross-sectional statistics, not tracking of the same donors, supported the conclusions. Excess twin sharing in beta out-of-frame sequences was weaker. Low generation-probability sequences were in excess among twin-shared out-of-frame alpha sequences.

A note on this clonotype: What it recognizes is unknown.

The same sample was also used in a study of yellow fever vaccine responses in identical twins.

The TCR sequence derives from a woman between 18 and 29 years old in good health. The rearrangement uses TRBV7-8 and TRBJ2-3, with 10 bases aligning to TRBD1. The sample was CD8+ T cells sorted from blood. CDR3: CASSQPGTGGTDTQYF. CDR3 nucleotide sequence: TGTGCCAGCAGCCAACCCGGGACAGGGGGCACAGATACGCAGTATTTT.